What follows are 22 T cell receptor beta chains derived from one specimen sequenced in a study of early T cells in non-severe SARS-CoV-2 infection. TCRdb re-called the 5' RACE reads through MiXCR, storing one row per CDR3 protein. The data hold 95,000 to 100,000 distinct CDR3 sequences, with 8% to 13% observed a single time. Sequencing was done on a sample of whole blood. The receptors here all came from an adult who was a healthcare worker with PCR-confirmed SARS-CoV-2 infection or an uninfected control (not recorded which).

This clonotype occurred a few times. The chain carries TRBV7-2 and TRBJ1-1, with D perhaps matching TRBD1 (5 bases). The CDR3 runs 13 residues. CDR1 is SGHTA and CDR2 is FQGNSA in the germline V gene. Trimming shortened V by 5 bases and J by 4 bases, and 11 bases separated the two germline ends. The chain's CDR3 is CASSPRGATEAFF. The CDR3 DNA reads TGTGCCAGCAGCCCTCGAGGGGCCACTGAAGCTTTCTTT.

This clonotype was detected ten times or more. The chain uses TRBV11-2 and TRBJ2-1; D perhaps matches TRBD1 (5 bases). The germline V gene has CDR1 SGHAT and CDR2 FQNNGV. The CDR3 contains 16 residues. Trimming removed 5 bases at V and 7 bases at J, with 21 bases between. The CDR3 bases are TGTGCCAGCAGCCGGATCAGGGATTTATCGTGGAATGAGCAGTTCTTC. It yields the protein CASSRIRDLSWNEQFF.

This clonotype was counted only a few times. This rearrangement joins TRBV29-1 to TRBJ2-4, with a tentative D call TRBD2 (6 bases). The CDR3 has 15 amino acids. V lost 2 bases and J lost 1, with 12 bases in between. Germline-derived CDR1 and CDR2 are SQVTM and ANQGSEA. The chain's CDR3 is CSVEFGGTAKNIQYF. The CDR3 DNA sequence: TGCAGCGTTGAATTTGGCGGGACTGCCAAAAACATTCAGTACTTC.

This clonotype was observed a few times. The genes are TRBV28 and TRBJ1-1; D is uncertain. V lost 3 bases to trimming and J lost 4 bases, with 12 bases between them. Looked up from germline, CDR1 is MDHEN and CDR2 is SYDVKM. CDR3 size: 14 residues. The CDR3 DNA is TGTGCCAGCAGTTTTGAAGGCGGGAGCACTGAAGCTTTCTTT. It specifies CASSFEGGSTEAFF. Full variable domain (missing parts from reference TRBV28 and TRBJ1-1): DVKVTQSSRYLVKRTGEKVFLECVQDMDHENMFWYRQDPGLGLRLIYFSYDVKMKEKGDIPEGYSVSREKKERFSLILESASTNQTSMYLCASSFEGGSTEAFFGQGTRLTVV.

This chain links TRBV10-3 with TRBJ1-6; maybe TRBD1 (5 bases). Per the germline V gene, CDR1 is ENHRY and CDR2 is SYGVKD. Between the trimmed V and J ends, which lost 7 bases and 9 bases, there was a span of 22 bases. The CDR3 is 16 residues long. The DNA for the CDR3 is TGTGCCATCACCCCCTCCCTCGATAGCGGGGGTTCACCCCTCCACTTT. This translates into CAITPSLDSGGSPLHF.

This clonotype was picked up many times. The chain carries TRBV28 and TRBJ1-1; maybe TRBD1 (5 bases). Trimming left V 5 bases short and J 6 bases short, with 19 bases between. The germline gives CDR1 MDHEN, CDR2 SYDVKM. The CDR3 length is 15 residues. CDR3 bases: TGTGCCAGCAGTAAGGGGAGAGCCCTGTTGTCTGAAGCTTTCTTT. Protein product: CASSKGRALLSEAFF.

This clonotype was observed a handful of times. The CDR3 DNA follows: TGTGCCAGCAGCTTAGTTCCCACAGGGTGGAACCAAGAGACCCAGTACTTC. It codes for CASSLVPTGWNQETQYF. V gene TRBV11-2 combines with J gene TRBJ2-5; maybe TRBD1 (6 bases). V lost 1 base and J 0 bases, leaving 15 bases between the germline ends. The CDR3 contains 17 residues. From germline, CDR1 is SGHAT and CDR2 FQNNGV.

This clonotype has ten or more counts. The chain links TRBV29-1 to TRBJ2-7; 8 bases are shared with TRBD2. The CDR3 runs to 11 residues. The germline V gene has CDR1 SQVTM and CDR2 ANQGSEA. V lost 6 bases and J lost 6; bases outside the gene matches: 4. The chain's CDR3 is CSVDRGGEQYF. CDR3 coding DNA: TGCAGCGTCGATCGGGGGGGCGAGCAGTACTTC.

This clonotype was counted many times. This chain links TRBV2 with TRBJ2-3; D is possibly TRBD1 or TRBD2 (8 bases each). V lost 4 bases, J lost 4 bases, and 15 bases lay in between. CDR1 is SNHLY, CDR2 FYNNEI, per germline. CDR3 length: 15 amino acids. The CDR3 nucleotides read TGTGCCAGCAGTGGACAGGGGACTAGTGCAGATACGCAGTATTTT. Protein product: CASSGQGTSADTQYF.

The chain is built from TRBV7-2 and TRBJ2-7; 9 positions match TRBD1. The CDR3 length is 17 residues. The V segment lost 0 bases and the J segment 3 bases; nucleotides outside the gene matches: 9. Germline V gives CDR1 SGHTA, CDR2 FQGNSA. The CDR3 loop is CASSLASRDREGYEQYF. The CDR3 DNA sequence: TGTGCCAGCAGCTTAGCGTCCCGGGACAGGGAAGGCTACGAGCAGTACTTC.

This clonotype was observed a few times. The chain recombines TRBV6-6 with TRBJ2-7; unclear D gene. The CDR3 extends over 15 amino acids. V gave up 3 bases and J gave up 0 bases, with 12 bases separating them. The germline V gene has CDR1 MNHNY and CDR2 SVGAGI (reference sequence). The CDR3 reads CASSYTAQVSYEQYF. DNA for the CDR3: TGTGCCAGCAGTTATACCGCCCAAGTCTCCTACGAGCAGTACTTC.

The table lists this clonotype with a few counts. The chain is built from TRBV25-1 and TRBJ1-1, with TRBD1 identical over 11 bases. V was clipped by 3 bases and J by 2 bases; unmatched bases: 8. The CDR3 is made up of 17 amino acids. Germline values: CDR1 MGHDK, CDR2 SYGVNS. CDR3 sequence: CASSESGTGGPNTEAFF. In DNA, the CDR3 is TGTGCCAGCAGTGAGTCCGGGACAGGGGGTCCTAACACTGAAGCTTTCTTT. Looking up the rest from reference TRBV25-1 and TRBJ1-1 gives the full variable domain: EADIYQTPRYLVIGTGKKITLECSQTMGHDKMYWYQQDPGMELHLIHYSYGVNSTEKGDLSSESTVSRIRTEHFPLTLESARPSHTSQYLCASSESGTGGPNTEAFFGQGTRLTVV.

This clonotype was observed a handful of times. This chain joins TRBV2 and TRBJ2-2, with 7 bases aligning to TRBD1. CDR1 SNHLY and CDR2 FYNNEI come from the germline V gene. With V trimmed by 7 bases and J by 3 bases, 5 bases remained unmatched. The CDR3 has 14 residues. This chain's CDR3 is CASNRQGDTGELFF. The DNA of the CDR3 is TGTGCCAGCAATAGGCAGGGGGACACCGGGGAGCTGTTTTTT.

This clonotype was detected a few times. J is TRBJ2-5 and V is TRBV2; D may be TRBD1 (5 bases). The germline gives CDR1 SNHLY, CDR2 FYNNEI. V lost 5 bases and J 1 base, leaving 11 bases between the germline ends. This CDR3 spans 14 amino acids. CDR3 nucleotides: TGTGCCAGCAGTTATCAGGGTATCCAAGAGACCCAGTACTTC. Amino acids: CASSYQGIQETQYF.

The rearrangement uses TRBV6-6 and TRBJ1-1, with 7 bases matching TRBD1. The germline CDR1 and CDR2 sequences are MNHNY and SVGAGI (reference sequence). This CDR3 spans 13 amino acids. The V and J ends lost 7 bases and 4 bases, in that order; junction bases with no gene match: 6. CDR3 nucleotide sequence: TGTGCCAGCACCCGGGACAGTAGCACTGAAGCTTTCTTT. It codes for CASTRDSSTEAFF.

Ten or more counts support this clonotype. The genes are TRBV7-9 and TRBJ2-1; TRBD2 aligns across 11 bases. The V gene's germline CDR1 is SEHNR and CDR2 FQNEAQ (reference sequence). The CDR3 sequence is 17 residues long. Trimming at V came to 0 bases and at J to 6 bases, leaving 7 bases not matched to a gene. The CDR3 DNA follows: TGTGCCAGCAGCTTAGCCCATAGCGGGAGGGCTCCCAATGAGCAGTTCTTC. Translated, it gives CASSLAHSGRAPNEQFF.

The chain recombines TRBV7-8 with TRBJ2-6, with 11 bases identical to TRBD1. Per the germline V gene, CDR1 is SGHVS and CDR2 is FQNEAQ. Germline trimming cut 5 bases from V and 1 base from J; bases unmatched to any gene: 7. The CDR3 has 18 residues. This CDR3 is CASSITGTGGSGANVLTF. CDR3 nucleotide sequence: TGTGCCAGCAGCATTACCGGGACAGGGGGTTCTGGGGCCAACGTCCTGACTTTC.

V is TRBV9 and J is TRBJ1-4; TRBD1 agrees at 7 bases. There are 12 residues in the CDR3. The V gene end was trimmed by 0 bases and the J gene end by 13 bases; junction bases not matched to a gene: 3. Per germline, CDR1 SGDLS and CDR2 YYNGEE. DNA of the CDR3: TGTGCCAGCAGCGTAGGGGACAGTGGACTGTTTTTT. Translating it yields CASSVGDSGLFF.

This clonotype was counted a few times. The chain combines TRBV20-1 with TRBJ2-3, with 11 bases that match TRBD2. CDR1 and CDR2 (germline): DFQATT, SNEGSKA (reference sequence). With V trimmed by 6 bases and J by 4 bases, 9 bases remained unmatched. The CDR3 loop spans 15 amino acids. CDR3 in amino acids: CSAKLSGRAPDTQYF. The DNA of the CDR3 is TGCAGTGCAAAACTTAGCGGGAGGGCCCCAGATACGCAGTATTTT.

This clonotype was seen repeatedly, ten times or more. The CDR3 DNA is TGTGCCAGCAGCGGGGGACGGACACTTGGGGACACTGAAGCTTTCTTT. Protein: CASSGGRTLGDTEAFF. The genes are TRBV7-2 and TRBJ1-1, with TRBD1 as a possible D gene (5 bases). V was shortened by 5 bases and J by 3 bases, with 19 bases between the two germline ends. CDR1 is SGHTA, CDR2 FQGNSA, per germline. This CDR3 has 16 residues.

This clonotype turned up a few times. The gene calls are TRBV10-3 and TRBJ1-5; no reliable D call. Trimming removed 8 bases from V and 0 bases from J, with 8 bases in between. The CDR3 is 13 residues long. In germline, CDR1 is ENHRY, CDR2 SYGVKD. The CDR3 sequence is CAIAGYSNQPQHF. CDR3 bases: TGTGCCATCGCCGGTTATAGCAATCAGCCCCAGCATTTT.

This clonotype was counted a few times. The chain uses TRBV24-1 and TRBJ1-3; 7 positions match TRBD1. Germline assignment: CDR1 KGHDR and CDR2 SFDVKD. With V trimmed by 3 bases and J by 6 bases, 19 bases remained unmatched. This CDR3 region has 19 residues. CDR3 in amino acids: CATSDPATIDRVKENTIYF. The CDR3 DNA reads as TGTGCCACCAGTGATCCCGCCACAATTGACAGGGTCAAAGAAAACACCATATATTTT.